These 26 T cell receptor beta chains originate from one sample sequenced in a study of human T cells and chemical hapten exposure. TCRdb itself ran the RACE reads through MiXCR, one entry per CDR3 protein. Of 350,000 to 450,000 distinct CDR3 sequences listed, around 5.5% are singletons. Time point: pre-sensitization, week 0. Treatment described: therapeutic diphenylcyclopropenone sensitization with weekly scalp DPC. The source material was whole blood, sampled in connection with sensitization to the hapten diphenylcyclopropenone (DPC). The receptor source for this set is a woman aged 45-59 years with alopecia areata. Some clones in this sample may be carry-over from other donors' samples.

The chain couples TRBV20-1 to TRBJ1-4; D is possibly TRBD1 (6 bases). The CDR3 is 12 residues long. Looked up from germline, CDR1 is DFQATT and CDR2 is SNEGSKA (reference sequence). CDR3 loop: CSMRQGNEKLFF. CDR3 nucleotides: TGCAGCATGAGGCAGGGGAATGAAAAACTGTTTTTT.

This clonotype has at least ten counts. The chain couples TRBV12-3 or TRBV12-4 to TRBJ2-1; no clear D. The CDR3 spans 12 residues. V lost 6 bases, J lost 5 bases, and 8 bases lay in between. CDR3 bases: TGTGCCAGCAGGCCGGAGAACAATGAGCAGTTCTTC. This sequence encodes CASRPENNEQFF.

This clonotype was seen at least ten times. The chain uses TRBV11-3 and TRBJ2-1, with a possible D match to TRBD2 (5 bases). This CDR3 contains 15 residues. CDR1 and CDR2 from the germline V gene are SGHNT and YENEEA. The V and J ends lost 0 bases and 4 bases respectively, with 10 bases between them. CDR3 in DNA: TGTGCCAGCAGCTTAGATGGGTCGGGATACAATGAGCAGTTCTTC. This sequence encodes CASSLDGSGYNEQFF.

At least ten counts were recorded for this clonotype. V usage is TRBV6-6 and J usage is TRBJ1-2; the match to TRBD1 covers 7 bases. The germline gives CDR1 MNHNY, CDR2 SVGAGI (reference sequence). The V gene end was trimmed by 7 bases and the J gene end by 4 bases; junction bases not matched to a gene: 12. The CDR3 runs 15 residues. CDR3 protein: CASTDWDSLFYGYTF. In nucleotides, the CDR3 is TGTGCCAGCACCGATTGGGACAGCTTATTCTATGGCTACACCTTC.

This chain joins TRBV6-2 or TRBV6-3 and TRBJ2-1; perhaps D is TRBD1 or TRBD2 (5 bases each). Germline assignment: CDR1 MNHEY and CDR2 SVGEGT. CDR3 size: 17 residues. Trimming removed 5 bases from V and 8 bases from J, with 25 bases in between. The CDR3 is CASSTMGRRPVWDEQFF. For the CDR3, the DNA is TGTGCCAGCAGTACAATGGGGCGGAGGCCGGTCTGGGATGAGCAGTTCTTC.

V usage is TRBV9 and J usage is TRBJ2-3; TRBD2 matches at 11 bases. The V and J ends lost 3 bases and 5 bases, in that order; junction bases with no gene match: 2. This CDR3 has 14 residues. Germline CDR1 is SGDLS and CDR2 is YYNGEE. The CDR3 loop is CASSEGTSGDTQYF. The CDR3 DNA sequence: TGTGCCAGCAGCGAAGGGACTAGCGGAGATACGCAGTATTTT.

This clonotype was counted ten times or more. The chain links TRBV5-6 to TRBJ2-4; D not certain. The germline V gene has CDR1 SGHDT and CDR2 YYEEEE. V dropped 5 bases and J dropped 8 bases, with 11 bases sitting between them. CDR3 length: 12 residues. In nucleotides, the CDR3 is TGTGCCAGCAGGAGTAAGGTTGACATTCAGTACTTC. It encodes CASRSKVDIQYF.

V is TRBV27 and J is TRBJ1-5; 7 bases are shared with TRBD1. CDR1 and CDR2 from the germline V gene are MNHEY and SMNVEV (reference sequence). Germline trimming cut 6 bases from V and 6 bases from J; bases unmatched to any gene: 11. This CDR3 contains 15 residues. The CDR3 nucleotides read TGTGCCAGCAGCCAACGACAGGGCGTCGGTCAGCCCCAGCATTTT. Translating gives CASSQRQGVGQPQHF.

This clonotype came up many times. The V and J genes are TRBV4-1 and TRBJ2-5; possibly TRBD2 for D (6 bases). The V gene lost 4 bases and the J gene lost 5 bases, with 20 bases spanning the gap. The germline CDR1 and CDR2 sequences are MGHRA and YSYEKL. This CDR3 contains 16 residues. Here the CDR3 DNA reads TGCGCCAGCAGCCGGATGTACGGGACTCTCGGGGAGACCCAGTACTTC. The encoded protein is CASSRMYGTLGETQYF.

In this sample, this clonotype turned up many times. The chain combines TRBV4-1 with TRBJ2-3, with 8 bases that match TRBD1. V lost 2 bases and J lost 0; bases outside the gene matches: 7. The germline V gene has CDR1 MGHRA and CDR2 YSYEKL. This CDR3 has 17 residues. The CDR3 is CASSQRVQGASTDTQYF. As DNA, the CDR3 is TGCGCCAGCAGCCAAAGGGTGCAGGGGGCTAGCACAGATACGCAGTATTTT.

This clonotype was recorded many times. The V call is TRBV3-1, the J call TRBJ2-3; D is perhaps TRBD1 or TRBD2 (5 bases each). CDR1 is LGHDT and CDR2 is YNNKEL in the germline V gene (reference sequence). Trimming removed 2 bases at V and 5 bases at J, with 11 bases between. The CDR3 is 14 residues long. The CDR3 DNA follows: TGTGCCAGCAGCCAAAGGGGTGGGGGAGATACGCAGTATTTT. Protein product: CASSQRGGGDTQYF.

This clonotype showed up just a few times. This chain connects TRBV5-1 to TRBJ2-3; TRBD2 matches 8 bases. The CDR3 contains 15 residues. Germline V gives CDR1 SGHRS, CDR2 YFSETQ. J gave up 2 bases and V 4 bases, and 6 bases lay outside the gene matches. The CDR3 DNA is TGCGCCAGCAGCCCCGAGCGGGGGCCCACAGATACGCAGTATTTT. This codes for CASSPERGPTDTQYF.

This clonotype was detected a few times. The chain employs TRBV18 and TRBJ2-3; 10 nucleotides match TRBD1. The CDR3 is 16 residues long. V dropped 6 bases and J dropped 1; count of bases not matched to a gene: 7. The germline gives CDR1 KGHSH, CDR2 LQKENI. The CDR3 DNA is TGTGCCAGCTCCTTGACAGGGGGCGCCGGCACAGATACGCAGTATTTT. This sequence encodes CASSLTGGAGTDTQYF.

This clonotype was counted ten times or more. The CDR3 nucleotides are TGTGCCAGCAGGGACTCAGCGGGGGTCGGTGAGCAGTACTTC. Protein: CASRDSAGVGEQYF. V is TRBV13 and J is TRBJ2-7; TRBD2 aligns across 8 bases. The J segment lost 7 bases and the V segment lost 6 bases, leaving 11 bases of the junction unmatched. Germline CDR1 and CDR2: PRHDT and FYEKMQ (reference sequence). This CDR3 is built from 14 residues.

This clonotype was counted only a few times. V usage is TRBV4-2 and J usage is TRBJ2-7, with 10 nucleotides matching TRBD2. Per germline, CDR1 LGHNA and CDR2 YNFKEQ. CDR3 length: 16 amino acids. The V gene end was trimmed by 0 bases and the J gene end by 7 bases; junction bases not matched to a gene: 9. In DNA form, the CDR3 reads TGTGCCAGCAGCCAAGATAAAAGCGGGAGGGCGCAAGAGCAGTACTTC. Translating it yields CASSQDKSGRAQEQYF.

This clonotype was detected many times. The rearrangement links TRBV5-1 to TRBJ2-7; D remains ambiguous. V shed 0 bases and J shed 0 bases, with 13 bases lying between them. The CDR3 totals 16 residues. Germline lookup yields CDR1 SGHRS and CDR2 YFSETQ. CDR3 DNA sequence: TGCGCCAGCAGCTTGGTAGTGACGACCCGCTCCTACGAGCAGTACTTC. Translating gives CASSLVVTTRSYEQYF.

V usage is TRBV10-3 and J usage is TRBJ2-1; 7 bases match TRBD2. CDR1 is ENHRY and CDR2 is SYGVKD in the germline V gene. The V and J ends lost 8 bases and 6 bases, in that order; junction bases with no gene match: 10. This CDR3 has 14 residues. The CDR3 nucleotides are TGTGCCATCTTCGAAGGCGGGAGCTCCAATGAGCAGTTCTTC. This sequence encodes CAIFEGGSSNEQFF.

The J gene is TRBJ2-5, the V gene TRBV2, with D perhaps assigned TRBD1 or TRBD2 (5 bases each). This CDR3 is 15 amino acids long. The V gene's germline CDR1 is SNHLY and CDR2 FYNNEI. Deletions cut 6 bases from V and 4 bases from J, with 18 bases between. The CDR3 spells CASRPSRVERETQYF. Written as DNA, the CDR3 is TGTGCCAGCAGACCTAGCAGGGTTGAGCGAGAGACCCAGTACTTC.

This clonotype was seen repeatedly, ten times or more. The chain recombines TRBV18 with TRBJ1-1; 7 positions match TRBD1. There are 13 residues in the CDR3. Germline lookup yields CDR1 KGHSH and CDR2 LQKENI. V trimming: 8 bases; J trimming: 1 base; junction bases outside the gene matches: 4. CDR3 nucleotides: TGTGCCAGCAGCCCAGGGGGGAACACTGAAGCTTTCTTT. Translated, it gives CASSPGGNTEAFF.

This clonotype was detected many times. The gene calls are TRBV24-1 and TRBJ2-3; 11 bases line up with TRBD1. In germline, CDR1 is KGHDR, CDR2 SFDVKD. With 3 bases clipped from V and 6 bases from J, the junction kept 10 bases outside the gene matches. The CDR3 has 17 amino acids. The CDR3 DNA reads TGTGCCACCAGTGATCCAAGGACAGGGGGCGCGACGGATACGCAGTATTTT. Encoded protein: CATSDPRTGGATDTQYF.

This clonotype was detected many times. The CDR3 region is CASSLAGYNSPLHF. DNA of the CDR3: TGTGCCAGCAGCTTAGCGGGATATAATTCACCCCTCCACTTT. The gene calls are TRBV7-2 and TRBJ1-6, with D hard to call. The CDR3 has 14 amino acids. V lost 0 bases and J lost 4, with 4 bases in between. Germline V gene data show CDR1 as SGHTA and CDR2 as FQGNSA.

In DNA, the CDR3 is TGTGCCAGCAGCTCAGGGGGCGCGCTGTTTTTT. Encoded protein: CASSSGGALFF. This chain uses TRBV5-6 with TRBJ2-2; 8 bases agree with TRBD1. The CDR3 covers 11 residues. Trimming took 3 bases from V and 13 from J; bases not matched to a gene: 2. From germline, CDR1 is SGHDT and CDR2 YYEEEE.

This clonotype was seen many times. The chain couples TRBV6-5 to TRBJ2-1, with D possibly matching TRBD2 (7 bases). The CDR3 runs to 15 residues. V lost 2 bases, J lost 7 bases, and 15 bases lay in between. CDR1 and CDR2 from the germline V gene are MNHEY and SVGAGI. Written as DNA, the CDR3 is TGTGCCAGCAGTTACCCGGGGGGCGCAAATAATGAGCAGTTCTTC. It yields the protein CASSYPGGANNEQFF.

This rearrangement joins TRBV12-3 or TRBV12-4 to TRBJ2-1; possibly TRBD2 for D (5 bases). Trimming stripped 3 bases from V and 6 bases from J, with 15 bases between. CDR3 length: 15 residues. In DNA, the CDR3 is TGTGCCAGCAGTTTGTCTGGGAGCGTAGGCAATGAGCAGTTCTTC. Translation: CASSLSGSVGNEQFF.

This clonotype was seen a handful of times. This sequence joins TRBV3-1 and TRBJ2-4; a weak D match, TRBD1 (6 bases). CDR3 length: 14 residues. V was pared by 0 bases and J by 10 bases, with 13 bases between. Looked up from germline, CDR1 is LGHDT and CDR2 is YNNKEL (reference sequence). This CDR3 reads CASSQDQGLGIQYF. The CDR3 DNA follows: TGTGCCAGCAGCCAAGATCAGGGGTTAGGAATTCAGTACTTC.

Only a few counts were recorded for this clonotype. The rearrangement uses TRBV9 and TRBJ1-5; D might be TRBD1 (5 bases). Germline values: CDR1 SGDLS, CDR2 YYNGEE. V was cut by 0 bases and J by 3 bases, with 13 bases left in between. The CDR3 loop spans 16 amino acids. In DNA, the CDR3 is TGTGCCAGCAGCGTAGGAAGTGGGGCTCCCAATCAGCCCCAGCATTTT. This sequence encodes CASSVGSGAPNQPQHF.